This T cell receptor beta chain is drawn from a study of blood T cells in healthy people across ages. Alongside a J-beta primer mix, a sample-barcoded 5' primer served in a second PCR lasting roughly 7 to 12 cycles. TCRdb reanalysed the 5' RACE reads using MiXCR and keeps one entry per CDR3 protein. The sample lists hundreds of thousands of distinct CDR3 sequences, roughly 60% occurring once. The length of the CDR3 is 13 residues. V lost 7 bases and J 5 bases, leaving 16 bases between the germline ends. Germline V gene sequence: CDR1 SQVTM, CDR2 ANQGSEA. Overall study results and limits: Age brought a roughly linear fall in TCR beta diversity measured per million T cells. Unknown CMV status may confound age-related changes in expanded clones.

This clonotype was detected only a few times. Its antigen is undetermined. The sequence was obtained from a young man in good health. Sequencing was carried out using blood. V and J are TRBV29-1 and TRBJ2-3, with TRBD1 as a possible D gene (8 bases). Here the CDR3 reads CSATGGAGDTQYF. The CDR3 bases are TGCAGCGCCACAGGGGGGGCAGGAGATACGCAGTATTTT.